What follows are 10 T cell receptor beta chains derived from one specimen sequenced in a study of T cells in Graves' hyperthyroidism and ophthalmopathy. Amplification yielded TCR beta CDR3 regions, with RNA transcripts as the source. Researchers ran a first-round RT-PCR on the TCR CDR3 using the HTBI primer set. From the multiplex PCR reads, TCRdb called clonotypes with MiXCR, one entry per CDR3 protein. The sample consists of roughly 280,000 distinct CDR3 sequences, 20% to 25% of them appearing once. The sequencing sample was made of blood. These TCRs come from a man between 25 and 39 years old with Graves' ophthalmopathy.

The chain employs TRBV20-1 and TRBJ1-3, with TRBD1 matching over 7 bases. V shed 2 bases and J 3 bases; nucleotides not matched to a gene: 7. This CDR3 has 15 amino acids. Germline V CDR1 and CDR2: DFQATT, SNEGSKA (reference sequence). The CDR3 is CSARPLQGNGNTIYF. The CDR3 nucleotides read TGCAGTGCTAGACCCTTACAGGGGAATGGAAACACCATATATTTT.

V is TRBV12-3 or TRBV12-4 and J is TRBJ1-5; tentative D call: TRBD1 (6 bases). The CDR3 has 16 amino acids. V was shortened by 1 base and J by 11 bases, with 21 bases between the two germline ends. CDR3 in amino acids: CASSLEGSGQRSAQHF. For the CDR3, the DNA is TGTGCCAGCAGTTTAGAGGGTTCGGGACAACGGTCGGCCCAGCATTTT.

The gene calls are TRBV5-1 and TRBJ1-4; 7 nucleotides align to TRBD1. This CDR3 comprises 15 residues. Losses at the gene ends were 4 bases for V and 3 bases for J; bases not matched to a gene: 6. Germline CDR1 SGHRS, CDR2 YFSETQ. The CDR3 loop is CASSTQGIANEKLFF. The CDR3 DNA reads TGCGCCAGCAGCACACAGGGGATTGCTAATGAAAAACTGTTTTTT.

The V call is TRBV18, the J call TRBJ2-3; maybe TRBD1 (6 bases). The CDR3 has 15 amino acids. Germline V lookup: CDR1 KGHSH, CDR2 LQKENI. V was cut by 4 bases and J by 1 base, with 12 bases left in between. The CDR3 here is CASSQQGGGTDTQYF. CDR3 bases: TGTGCCAGCTCACAACAGGGTGGGGGCACAGATACGCAGTATTTT.

This clonotype came up a few times. The chain is built from TRBV15 and TRBJ2-5; no definite D call. This CDR3 has 12 residues. The germline V gene has CDR1 LNHNV and CDR2 YYDKDF (reference sequence). V was pared by 6 bases and J by 4 bases, with 9 bases between. Written as DNA, the CDR3 is TGTGCCACCAGTAGTGGGTCAGAGACCCAGTACTTC. This translates into CATSSGSETQYF.

V is TRBV7-8 and J is TRBJ1-4, with a weak D call TRBD1 (6 bases). Trimming left V 5 bases short and J 2 bases short, with 12 bases between. Germline values: CDR1 SGHVS, CDR2 FQNEAQ. The CDR3 runs 15 residues. This CDR3 reads CASSGADSTNEKLFF. CDR3 in DNA: TGTGCCAGCAGCGGGGCGGACAGTACTAATGAAAAACTGTTTTTT.

This chain connects TRBV19 to TRBJ1-5; tentative D call: TRBD1 (6 bases). Trimming took off 7 bases at V and 9 bases at J, with 28 bases between the two ends. Germline-derived CDR1 and CDR2 are LNHDA and SQIVND (reference sequence). This CDR3 contains 17 residues. DNA for the CDR3: TGTGCCAGTAAGGAGGGGTTGGGGCAGGGGTCGGAGGGGCCCCAGCATTTT. Translation gives CASKEGLGQGSEGPQHF.

The genes are TRBV6-1 and TRBJ2-7; no clear D. CDR1 is MNHNS and CDR2 is SASEGT in the germline V gene. Trimming shortened V by 4 bases and J by 3 bases, and 10 bases separated the two germline ends. CDR3 size: 13 residues. CDR3: CASSAQDGYEQYF. In DNA form, the CDR3 reads TGTGCCAGCAGTGCCCAGGACGGCTACGAGCAGTACTTC.

This clonotype was seen only a few times. V is TRBV12-3 or TRBV12-4 and J is TRBJ1-2; 9 bases agree with TRBD1. J lost 4 bases, V lost 6 bases, and 3 bases had no gene match. The CDR3 contains 13 residues. Here the CDR3 reads CASRTGGSYGYTF. The CDR3 DNA sequence: TGTGCCAGCAGGACAGGGGGGAGCTATGGCTACACCTTC.

On this clonotype itself: A much larger clone sits a single nucleotide away, making a read error possible. The V and J genes are TRBV11-2 and TRBJ2-7; D may match TRBD1 or TRBD2 (5 bases each). Per the germline V gene, CDR1 is SGHAT and CDR2 is FQNNGV. This CDR3 spans 14 amino acids. V was pared by 6 bases and J by 7 bases, with 19 bases between. CDR3 protein: CASRSPGPPGEQYF. The CDR3 DNA follows: TGTGCCAGCAGGTCTCCGGGACCGCCGGGGGAGCAGTACTTC.